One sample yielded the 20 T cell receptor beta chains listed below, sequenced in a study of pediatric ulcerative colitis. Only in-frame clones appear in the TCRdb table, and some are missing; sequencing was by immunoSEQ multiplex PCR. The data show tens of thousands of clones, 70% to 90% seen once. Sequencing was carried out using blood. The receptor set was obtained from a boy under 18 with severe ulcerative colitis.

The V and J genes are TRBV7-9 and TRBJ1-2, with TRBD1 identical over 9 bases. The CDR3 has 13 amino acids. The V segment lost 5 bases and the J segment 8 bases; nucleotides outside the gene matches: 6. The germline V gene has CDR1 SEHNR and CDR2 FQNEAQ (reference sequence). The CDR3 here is CASSLADRGGYTF. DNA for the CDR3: TGTGCCAGCAGCCTGGCGGACAGGGGAGGCTACACCTTC.

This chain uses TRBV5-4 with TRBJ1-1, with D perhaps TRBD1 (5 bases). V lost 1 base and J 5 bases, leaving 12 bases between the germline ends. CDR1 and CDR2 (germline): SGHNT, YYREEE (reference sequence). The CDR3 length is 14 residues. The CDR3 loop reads CASSLWTPETEAFF. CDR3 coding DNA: TGTGCCAGCAGCTTGTGGACACCCGAGACTGAAGCTTTCTTT.

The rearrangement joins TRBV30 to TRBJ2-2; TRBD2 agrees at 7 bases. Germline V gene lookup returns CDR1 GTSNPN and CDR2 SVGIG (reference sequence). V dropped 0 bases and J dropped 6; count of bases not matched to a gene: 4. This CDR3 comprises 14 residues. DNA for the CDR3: TGTGCCTGGAGTGTACTAGCGTGGGCCGGGGAGCTGTTTTTT. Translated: CAWSVLAWAGELFF.

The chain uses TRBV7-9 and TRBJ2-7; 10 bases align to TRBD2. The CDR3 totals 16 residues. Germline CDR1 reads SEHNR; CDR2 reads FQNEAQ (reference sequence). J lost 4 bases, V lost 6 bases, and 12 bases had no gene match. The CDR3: CASRFLEREGPYEQYF. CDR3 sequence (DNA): TGTGCCAGCAGATTTCTCGAGCGGGAGGGCCCTTACGAGCAGTACTTC.

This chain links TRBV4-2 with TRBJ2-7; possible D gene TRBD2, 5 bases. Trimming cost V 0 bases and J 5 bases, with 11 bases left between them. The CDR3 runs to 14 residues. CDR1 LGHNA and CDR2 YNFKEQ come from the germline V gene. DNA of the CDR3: TGTGCCAGCAGCCAAGAGAGGGCCAGCGACGAGCAGTACTTC. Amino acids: CASSQERASDEQYF.

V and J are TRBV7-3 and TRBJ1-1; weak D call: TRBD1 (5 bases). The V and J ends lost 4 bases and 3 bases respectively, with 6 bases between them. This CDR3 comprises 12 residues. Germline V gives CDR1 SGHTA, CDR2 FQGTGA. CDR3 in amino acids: CASSSGHTEAFF. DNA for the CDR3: TGTGCCAGCAGCTCGGGACACACTGAAGCTTTCTTT. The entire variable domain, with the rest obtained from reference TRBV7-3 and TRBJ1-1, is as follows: GAGVSQTPSNKVTEKGKYVELRCDPISGHTALYWYRQSLGQGPEFLIYFQGTGAADDSGLPNDRFFAVRPEGSVSTLKIQRTERGDSAVYLCASSSGHTEAFFGQGTRLTVV.

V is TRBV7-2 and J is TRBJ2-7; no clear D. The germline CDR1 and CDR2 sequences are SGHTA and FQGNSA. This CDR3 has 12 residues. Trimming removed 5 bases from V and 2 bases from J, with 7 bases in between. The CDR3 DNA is TGTGCCAGCAGCGCAACCCCCTACGAGCAGTACTTC. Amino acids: CASSATPYEQYF.

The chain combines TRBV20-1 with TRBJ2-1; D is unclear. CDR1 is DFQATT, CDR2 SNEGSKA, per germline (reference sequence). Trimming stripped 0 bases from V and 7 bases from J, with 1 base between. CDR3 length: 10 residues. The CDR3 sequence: CSARDNEQFF. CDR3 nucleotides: TGCAGTGCTAGAGATAATGAGCAGTTCTTC.

DNA of the CDR3: TGCAGCGTTCAGGCCCTAGCGGGAGAGGAGCAGTTCTTC. This encodes CSVQALAGEEQFF. The V and J genes are TRBV29-1 and TRBJ2-1, with 10 bases lining up with TRBD2. Germline V CDR1 and CDR2: SQVTM, ANQGSEA. Germline trimming cut 5 bases from V and 10 bases from J; bases unmatched to any gene: 8. The CDR3 loop spans 13 amino acids.

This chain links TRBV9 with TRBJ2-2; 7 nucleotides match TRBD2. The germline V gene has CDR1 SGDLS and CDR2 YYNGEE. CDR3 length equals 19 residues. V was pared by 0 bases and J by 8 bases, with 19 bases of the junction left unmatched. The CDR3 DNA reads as TGTGCCAGCAGCGTAGACCCCGGGGGAGCGGGAAACCCTGGGGGGGAGCTGTTTTTT. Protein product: CASSVDPGGAGNPGGELFF.

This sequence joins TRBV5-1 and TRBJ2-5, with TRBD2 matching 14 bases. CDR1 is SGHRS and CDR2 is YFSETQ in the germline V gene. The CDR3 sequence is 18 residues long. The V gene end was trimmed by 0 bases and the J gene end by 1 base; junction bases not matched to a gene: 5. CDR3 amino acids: CASSLGRLAGGPQETQYF. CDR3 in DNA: TGCGCCAGCAGCTTGGGCCGACTAGCGGGAGGGCCCCAAGAGACCCAGTACTTC.

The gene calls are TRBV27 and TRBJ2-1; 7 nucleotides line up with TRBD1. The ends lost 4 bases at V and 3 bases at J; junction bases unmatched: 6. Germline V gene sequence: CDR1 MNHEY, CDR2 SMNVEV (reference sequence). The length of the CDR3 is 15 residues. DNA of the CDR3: TGTGCCAGCAGTTATAGCACAGGGGTCTACAATGAGCAGTTCTTC. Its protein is CASSYSTGVYNEQFF.

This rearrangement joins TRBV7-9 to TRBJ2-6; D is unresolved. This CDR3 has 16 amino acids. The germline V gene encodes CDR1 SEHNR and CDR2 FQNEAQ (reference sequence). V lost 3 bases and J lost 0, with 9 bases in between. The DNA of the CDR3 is TGTGCCAGCAGCTTCATCATTAGCTCTGGGGCCAACGTCCTGACTTTC. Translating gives CASSFIISSGANVLTF.

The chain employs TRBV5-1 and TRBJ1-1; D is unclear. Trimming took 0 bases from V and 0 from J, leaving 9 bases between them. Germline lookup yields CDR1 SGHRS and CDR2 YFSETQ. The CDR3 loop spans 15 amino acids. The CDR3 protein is CASSLAEGVNTEAFF. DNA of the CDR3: TGCGCCAGCAGCTTGGCCGAGGGAGTGAACACTGAAGCTTTCTTT.

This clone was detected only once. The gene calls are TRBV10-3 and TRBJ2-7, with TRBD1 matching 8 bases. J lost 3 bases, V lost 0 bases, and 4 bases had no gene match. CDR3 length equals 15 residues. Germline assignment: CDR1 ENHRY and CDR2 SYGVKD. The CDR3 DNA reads TGTGCCATCAGTGAGTCGTCACAGGGGGACTACGAGCAGTACTTC. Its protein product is CAISESSQGDYEQYF.

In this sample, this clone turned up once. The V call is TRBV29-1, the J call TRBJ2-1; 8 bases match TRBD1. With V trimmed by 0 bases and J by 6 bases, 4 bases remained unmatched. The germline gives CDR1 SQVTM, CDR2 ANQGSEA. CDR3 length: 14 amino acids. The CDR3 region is CSVEDIQGGNEQFF. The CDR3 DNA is TGCAGCGTTGAAGATATACAGGGGGGCAATGAGCAGTTCTTC.

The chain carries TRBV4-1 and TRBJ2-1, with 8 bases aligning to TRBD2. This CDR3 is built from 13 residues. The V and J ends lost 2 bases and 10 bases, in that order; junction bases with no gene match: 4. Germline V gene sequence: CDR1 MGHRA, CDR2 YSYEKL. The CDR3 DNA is TGCGCCAGCAGCCAACCGGGACTAGGAGAGCAGTTCTTC. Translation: CASSQPGLGEQFF.

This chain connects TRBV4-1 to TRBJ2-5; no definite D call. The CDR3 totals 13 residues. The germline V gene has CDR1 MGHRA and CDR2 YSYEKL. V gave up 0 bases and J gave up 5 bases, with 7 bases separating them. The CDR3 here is CASSQEEGETQYF. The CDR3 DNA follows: TGCGCCAGCAGCCAAGAGGAAGGGGAGACCCAGTACTTC.

The CDR3 loop is CASSQDRLAGGLAYEQYF. The CDR3 DNA is TGCGCCAGCAGCCAAGATCGGCTAGCGGGAGGACTAGCCTACGAGCAGTACTTC. This sequence joins TRBV4-3 and TRBJ2-7, with 11 bases matching TRBD2. The junction had 9 bases not matched to a gene; V was cut back by 0 bases and J by 2 bases. The CDR3 runs 18 residues. The germline V gene encodes CDR1 LGHNA and CDR2 YSLEER.

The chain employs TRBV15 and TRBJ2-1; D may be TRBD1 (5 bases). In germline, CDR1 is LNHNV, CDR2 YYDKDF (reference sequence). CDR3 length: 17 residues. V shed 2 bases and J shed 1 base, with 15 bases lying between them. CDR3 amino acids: CATSRTPGLKSYNEQFF. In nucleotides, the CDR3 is TGTGCCACCAGCAGAACCCCAGGGTTAAAATCCTACAATGAGCAGTTCTTC.